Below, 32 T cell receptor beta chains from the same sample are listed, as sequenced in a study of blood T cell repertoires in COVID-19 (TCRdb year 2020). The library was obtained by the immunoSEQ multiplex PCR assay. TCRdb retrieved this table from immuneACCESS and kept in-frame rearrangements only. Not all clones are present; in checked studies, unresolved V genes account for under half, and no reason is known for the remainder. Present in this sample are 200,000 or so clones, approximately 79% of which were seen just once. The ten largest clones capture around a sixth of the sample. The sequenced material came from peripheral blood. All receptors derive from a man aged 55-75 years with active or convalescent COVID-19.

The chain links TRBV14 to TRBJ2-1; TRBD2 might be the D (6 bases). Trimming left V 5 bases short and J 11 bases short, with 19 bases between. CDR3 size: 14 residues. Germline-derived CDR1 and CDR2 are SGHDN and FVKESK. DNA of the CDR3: TGTGCCAGCAGCTGGGGCCGGAGCGGGCCGAAGCAGTTCTTC. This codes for CASSWGRSGPKQFF.

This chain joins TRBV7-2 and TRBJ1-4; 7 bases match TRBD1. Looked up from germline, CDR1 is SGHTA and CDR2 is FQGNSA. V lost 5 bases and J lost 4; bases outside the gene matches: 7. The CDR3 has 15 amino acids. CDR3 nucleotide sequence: TGTGCCAGCAGCCCCCAGACAGGGCTTAATGAAAAACTGTTTTTT. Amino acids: CASSPQTGLNEKLFF.

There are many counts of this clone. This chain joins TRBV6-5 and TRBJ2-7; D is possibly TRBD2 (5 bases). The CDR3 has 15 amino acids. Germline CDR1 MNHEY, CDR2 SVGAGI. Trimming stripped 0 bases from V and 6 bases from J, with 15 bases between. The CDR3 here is CASSYSGDGGREQYF. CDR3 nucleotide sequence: TGTGCCAGCAGTTACTCCGGTGACGGAGGCCGCGAGCAGTACTTC.

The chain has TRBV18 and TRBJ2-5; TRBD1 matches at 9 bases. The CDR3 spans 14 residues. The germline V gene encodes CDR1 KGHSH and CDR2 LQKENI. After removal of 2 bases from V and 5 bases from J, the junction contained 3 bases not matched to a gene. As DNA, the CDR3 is TGTGCCAGCTCACCAACCGGGACAGGGGAGACCCAGTACTTC. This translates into CASSPTGTGETQYF.

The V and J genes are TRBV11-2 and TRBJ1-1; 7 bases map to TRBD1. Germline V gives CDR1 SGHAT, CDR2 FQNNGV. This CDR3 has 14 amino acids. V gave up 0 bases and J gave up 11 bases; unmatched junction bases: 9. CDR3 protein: CASSLDRDSIGAFF. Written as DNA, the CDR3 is TGTGCCAGCAGCTTAGATCGGGACAGCATAGGGGCTTTCTTT.

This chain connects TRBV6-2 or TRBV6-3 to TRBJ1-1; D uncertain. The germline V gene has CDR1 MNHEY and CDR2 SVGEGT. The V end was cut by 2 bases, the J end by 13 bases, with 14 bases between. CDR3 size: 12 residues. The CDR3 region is CASSYGPSGCFF. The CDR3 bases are TGTGCCAGCAGTTACGGGCCGAGCGGTTGTTTCTTT.

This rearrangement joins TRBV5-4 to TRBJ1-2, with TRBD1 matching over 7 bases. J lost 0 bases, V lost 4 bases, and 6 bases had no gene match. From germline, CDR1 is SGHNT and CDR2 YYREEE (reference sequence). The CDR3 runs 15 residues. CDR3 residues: CASSARQGSNYGYTF. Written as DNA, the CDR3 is TGTGCCAGCAGCGCCCGACAGGGTTCTAACTATGGCTACACCTTC. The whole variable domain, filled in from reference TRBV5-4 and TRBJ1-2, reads ETGVTQSPTHLIKTRGQQVTLRCSSQSGHNTVSWYQQALGQGPQFIFQYYREEENGRGNFPPRFSGLQFPNYSSELNVNALELDDSALYLCASSARQGSNYGYTFGSGTRLTVV.

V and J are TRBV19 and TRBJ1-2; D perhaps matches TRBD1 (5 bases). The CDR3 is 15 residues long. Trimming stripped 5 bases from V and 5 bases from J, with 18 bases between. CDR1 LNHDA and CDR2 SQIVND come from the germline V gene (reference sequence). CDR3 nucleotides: TGTGCCAGTAGTCCTCTCACACTGGGGGGGTATGGCTACACCTTC. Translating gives CASSPLTLGGYGYTF. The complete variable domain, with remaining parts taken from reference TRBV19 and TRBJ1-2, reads DGGITQSPKYLFRKEGQNVTLSCEQNLNHDAMYWYRQDPGQGLRLIYYSQIVNDFQKGDIAEGYSVSREKKESFPLTVTSAQKNPTAFYLCASSPLTLGGYGYTFGSGTRLTVV.

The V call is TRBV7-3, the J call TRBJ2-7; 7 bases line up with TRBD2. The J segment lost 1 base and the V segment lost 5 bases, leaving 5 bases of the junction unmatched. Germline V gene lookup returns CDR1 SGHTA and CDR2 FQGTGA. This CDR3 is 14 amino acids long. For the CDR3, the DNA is TGTGCCAGCAGCCCCTGGGGGGGATCCTACGAGCAGTACTTC. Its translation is CASSPWGGSYEQYF.

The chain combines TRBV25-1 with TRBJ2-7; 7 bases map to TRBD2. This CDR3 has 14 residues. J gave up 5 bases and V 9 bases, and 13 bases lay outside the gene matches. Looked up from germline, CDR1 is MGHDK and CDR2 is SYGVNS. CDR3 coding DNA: TGTGCCAGTTCGTGGGCGGGAGTAGGCCACGAGCAGTACTTC. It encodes CASSWAGVGHEQYF.

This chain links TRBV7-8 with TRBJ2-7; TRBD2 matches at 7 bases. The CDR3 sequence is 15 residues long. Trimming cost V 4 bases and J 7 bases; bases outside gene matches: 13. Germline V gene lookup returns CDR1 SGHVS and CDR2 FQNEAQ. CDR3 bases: TGTGCCAGCAGCTCCCGCCCGGGGGGAGGTAGGGAGCAGTACTTC. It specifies CASSSRPGGGREQYF.

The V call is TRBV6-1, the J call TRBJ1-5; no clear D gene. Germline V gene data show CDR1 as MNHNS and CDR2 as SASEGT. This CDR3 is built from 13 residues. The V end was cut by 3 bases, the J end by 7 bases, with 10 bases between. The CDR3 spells CASSDTRGQPQHF. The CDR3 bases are TGTGCCAGCAGTGACACTCGAGGCCAGCCCCAGCATTTT.

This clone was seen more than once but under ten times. In DNA form, the CDR3 reads TGTGCCAGCAGTAACAAGGATACGCAGTATTTT. The encoded protein is CASSNKDTQYF. This chain links TRBV6-2 or TRBV6-3 with TRBJ2-3; D is ambiguous. The V and J ends lost 5 bases and 6 bases respectively, with 6 bases between them. The CDR3 is 11 amino acids. In germline, CDR1 is MNHEY, CDR2 SVGEGT.

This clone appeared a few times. CDR3 in amino acids: CASSSTTGGDTGELFF. CDR3 DNA: TGCGCCAGCAGCTCGACAACAGGGGGAGACACCGGGGAGCTGTTTTTT. The gene calls are TRBV5-1 and TRBJ2-2; TRBD1 matches 8 bases. CDR3 length: 16 residues. V was pared by 3 bases and J by 3 bases, with 7 bases of the junction left unmatched. Looked up from germline, CDR1 is SGHRS and CDR2 is YFSETQ.

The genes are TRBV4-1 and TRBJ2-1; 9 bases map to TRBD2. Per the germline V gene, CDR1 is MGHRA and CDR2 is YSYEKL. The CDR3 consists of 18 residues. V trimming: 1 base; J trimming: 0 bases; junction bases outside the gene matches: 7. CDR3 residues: CASSQGAGGGLSYNEQFF. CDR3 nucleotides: TGCGCCAGCAGCCAAGGGGCGGGAGGGGGCCTCTCCTACAATGAGCAGTTCTTC.

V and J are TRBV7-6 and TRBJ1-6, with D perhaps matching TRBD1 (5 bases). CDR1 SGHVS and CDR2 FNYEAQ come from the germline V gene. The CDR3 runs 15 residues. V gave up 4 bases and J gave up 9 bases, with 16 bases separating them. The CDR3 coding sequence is TGTGCCAGCAGCTACAATCAGGGCGACAGTTCACCCCTCCACTTT. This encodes CASSYNQGDSSPLHF.

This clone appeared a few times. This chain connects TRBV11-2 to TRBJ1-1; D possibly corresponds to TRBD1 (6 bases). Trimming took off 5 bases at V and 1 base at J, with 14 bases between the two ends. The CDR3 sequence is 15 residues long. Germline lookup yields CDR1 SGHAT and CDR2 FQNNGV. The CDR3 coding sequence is TGTGCCAGCAGCAAATCGGACAGCTGGAACACTGAAGCTTTCTTT. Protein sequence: CASSKSDSWNTEAFF.

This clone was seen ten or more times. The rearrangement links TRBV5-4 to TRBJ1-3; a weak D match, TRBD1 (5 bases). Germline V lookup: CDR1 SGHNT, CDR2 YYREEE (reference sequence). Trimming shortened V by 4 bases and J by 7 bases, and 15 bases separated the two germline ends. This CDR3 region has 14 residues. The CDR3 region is CASSRAGNFNTIYF. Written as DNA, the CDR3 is TGTGCCAGCAGCCGCGCAGGGAACTTCAACACCATATATTTT.

In DNA, the CDR3 is TGTGCCAGCAGCCCACTTCCCGGGACTTTCAATGAGCAGTTCTTC. Protein sequence: CASSPLPGTFNEQFF. This rearrangement joins TRBV4-2 to TRBJ2-1; possible D gene TRBD2, 6 bases. Trimming cost V 4 bases and J 6 bases, with 16 bases left between them. The germline V gene encodes CDR1 LGHNA and CDR2 YNFKEQ. There are 15 residues in the CDR3.

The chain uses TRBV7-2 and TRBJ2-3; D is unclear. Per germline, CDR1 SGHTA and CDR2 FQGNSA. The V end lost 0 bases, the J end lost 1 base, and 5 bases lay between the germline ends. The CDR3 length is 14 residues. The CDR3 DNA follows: TGTGCCAGCAGCTTAGCGTTCGGCACAGATACGCAGTATTTT. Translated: CASSLAFGTDTQYF.

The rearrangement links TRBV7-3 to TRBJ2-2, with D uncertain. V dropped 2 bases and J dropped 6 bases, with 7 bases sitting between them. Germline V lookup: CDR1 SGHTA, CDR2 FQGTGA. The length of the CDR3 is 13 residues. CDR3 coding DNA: TGTGCCAGCAGCTTATTCCTCGCCGGGGAGCTGTTTTTT. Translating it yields CASSLFLAGELFF.

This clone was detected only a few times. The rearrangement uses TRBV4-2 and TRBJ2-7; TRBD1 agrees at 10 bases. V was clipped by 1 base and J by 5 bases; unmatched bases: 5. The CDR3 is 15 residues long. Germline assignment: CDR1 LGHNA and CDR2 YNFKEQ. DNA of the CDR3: TGTGCCAGCAGCCAAGGGGACAGGGGAGGCAACGAGCAGTACTTC. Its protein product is CASSQGDRGGNEQYF.

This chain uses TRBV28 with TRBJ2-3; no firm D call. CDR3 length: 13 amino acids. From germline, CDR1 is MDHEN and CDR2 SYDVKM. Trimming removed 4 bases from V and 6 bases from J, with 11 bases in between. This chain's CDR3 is CASSSPAPDTQYF. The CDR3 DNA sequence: TGTGCCAGCAGTTCTCCTGCGCCGGATACGCAGTATTTT. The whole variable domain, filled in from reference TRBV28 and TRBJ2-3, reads DVKVTQSSRYLVKRTGEKVFLECVQDMDHENMFWYRQDPGLGLRLIYFSYDVKMKEKGDIPEGYSVSREKKERFSLILESASTNQTSMYLCASSSPAPDTQYFGPGTRLTVL.

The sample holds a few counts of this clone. CDR3 sequence: CASRRAGTVESGANVLTF. CDR3 DNA: TGTGCCAGTAGGAGGGCCGGGACAGTGGAGAGTGGGGCCAACGTCCTGACTTTC. The chain is built from TRBV19 and TRBJ2-6, with 7 positions matching TRBD1. This CDR3 is 18 amino acids long. Germline values: CDR1 LNHDA, CDR2 SQIVND (reference sequence). Trimming took 6 bases from V and 3 from J; bases not matched to a gene: 14.

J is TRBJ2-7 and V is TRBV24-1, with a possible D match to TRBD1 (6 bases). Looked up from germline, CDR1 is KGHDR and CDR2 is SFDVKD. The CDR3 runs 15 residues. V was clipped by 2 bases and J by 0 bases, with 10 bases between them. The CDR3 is CATSDYRDTSYEQYF. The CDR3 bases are TGTGCCACCAGTGATTACCGGGACACCTCCTACGAGCAGTACTTC.

The CDR3 DNA reads as TGTGCCAGCAGTGACGACTCGAGCTCTGGAAACACCATATATTTT. Its protein is CASSDDSSSGNTIYF. V gene TRBV28 combines with J gene TRBJ1-3; D gene unclear. Germline values: CDR1 MDHEN, CDR2 SYDVKM. This CDR3 is built from 15 residues. V was shortened by 5 bases and J by 0 bases, with 11 bases between the two germline ends.

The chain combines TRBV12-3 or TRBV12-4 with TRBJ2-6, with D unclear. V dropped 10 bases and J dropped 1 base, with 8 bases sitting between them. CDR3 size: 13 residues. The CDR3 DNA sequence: TGTGCCACACGAGGTTCTGGGGCCAACGTCCTGACTTTC. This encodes CATRGSGANVLTF.

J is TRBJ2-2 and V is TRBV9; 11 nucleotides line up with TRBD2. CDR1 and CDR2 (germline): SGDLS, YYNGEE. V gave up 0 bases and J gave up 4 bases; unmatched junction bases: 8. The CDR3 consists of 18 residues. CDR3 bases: TGTGCCAGCAGCGTAGTACTAGCGGGAGTCGGAGGCACCGGGGAGCTGTTTTTT. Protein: CASSVVLAGVGGTGELFF. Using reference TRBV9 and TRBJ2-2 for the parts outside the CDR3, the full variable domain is DSGVTQTPKHLITATGQRVTLRCSPRSGDLSVYWYQQSLDQGLQFLIQYYNGEERAKGNILERFSAQQFPDLHSELNLSSLELGDSALYFCASSVVLAGVGGTGELFFGEGSRLTVL.

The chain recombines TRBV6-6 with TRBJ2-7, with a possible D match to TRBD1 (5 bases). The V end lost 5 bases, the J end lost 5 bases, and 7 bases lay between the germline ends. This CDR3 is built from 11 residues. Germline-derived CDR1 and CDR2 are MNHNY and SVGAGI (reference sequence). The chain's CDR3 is CASSGQDEQYF. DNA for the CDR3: TGTGCCAGCAGTGGACAAGACGAGCAGTACTTC.

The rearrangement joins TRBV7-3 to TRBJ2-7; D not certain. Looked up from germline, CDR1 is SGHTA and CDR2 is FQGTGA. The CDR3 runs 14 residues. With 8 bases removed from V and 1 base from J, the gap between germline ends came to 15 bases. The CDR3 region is CASSLWPGSYEQYF. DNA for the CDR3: TGTGCCAGCTCCCTTTGGCCCGGGTCCTACGAGCAGTACTTC.

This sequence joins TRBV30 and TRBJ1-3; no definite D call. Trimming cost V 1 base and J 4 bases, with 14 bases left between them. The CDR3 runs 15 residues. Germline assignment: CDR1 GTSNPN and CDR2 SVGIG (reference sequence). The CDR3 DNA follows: TGTGCCTGGAGTGACATCAGCGTCCGAGGAAACACCATATATTTT. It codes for CAWSDISVRGNTIYF.

The chain's CDR3 is CASTSPGNTIYF. The DNA for the CDR3 is TGTGCCAGCACCAGTCCCGGAAACACCATATATTTT. The V gene is TRBV28, the J gene TRBJ1-3; no firm D call. The CDR3 is made up of 12 amino acids. The V end was cut by 7 bases, the J end by 4 bases, with 8 bases between. Germline V lookup: CDR1 MDHEN, CDR2 SYDVKM.